This record looks at one T cell receptor (beta chain) sequence and its context. This sample was included in a study of CD8+CD57+ T cells in acquired aplastic anemia. Across the whole study: DNA per sorted CD4+ or CD8+ sample ranged roughly 0.17 to 27.4 ug, averaging around 3.1 ug.

All patients picked for sequencing had shown, by flow cytometry, an expansion of CD8+CD57+ cells. Every patient presented with severe acquired aplastic anemia. Blood sampling was performed on the patients, and none of them had received therapy by then. Germline V CDR1 and CDR2: SNHLY, FYNNEI. Between the trimmed V and J ends, which lost 1 base and 5 bases, there was a span of 6 bases. The CDR3 is made up of 13 amino acids. TCR beta VDJ combinations and CDR3 sequences were profiled from genomic DNA. TCRdb reprocessed the reads via MiXCR and lists one record per CDR3 protein. The sample contains some 180,000 distinct CDR3 sequences, almost 50% of which appear only once.

This TCR derives from a human donor with aplastic anemia. The chain employs TRBV2 and TRBJ1-5, with unresolved D. The sequenced material came from sorted CD4+, CD8+, or CD8+CD57+ T cells (not recorded which) from PBMCs. CDR3 in DNA: TGTGCCAGCAGTGAAGGGGAGGATCAGCCCCAGCATTTT. This codes for CASSEGEDQPQHF.